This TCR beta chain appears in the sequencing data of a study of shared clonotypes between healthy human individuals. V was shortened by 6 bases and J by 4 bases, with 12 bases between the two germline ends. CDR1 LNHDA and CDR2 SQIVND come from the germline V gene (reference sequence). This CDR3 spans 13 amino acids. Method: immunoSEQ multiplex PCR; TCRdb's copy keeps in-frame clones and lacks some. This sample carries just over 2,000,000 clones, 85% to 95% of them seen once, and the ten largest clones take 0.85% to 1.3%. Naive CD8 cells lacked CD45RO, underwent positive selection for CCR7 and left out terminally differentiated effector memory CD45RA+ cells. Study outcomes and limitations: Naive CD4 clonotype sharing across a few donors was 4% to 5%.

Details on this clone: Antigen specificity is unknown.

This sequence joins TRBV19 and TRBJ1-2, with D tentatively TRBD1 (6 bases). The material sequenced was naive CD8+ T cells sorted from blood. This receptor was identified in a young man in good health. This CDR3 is CASSYGTLYGYTF. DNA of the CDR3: TGTGCCAGTAGCTACGGGACACTCTATGGCTACACCTTC.